Presented here are 16 T cell receptor beta chains from one specimen sequenced in a study of PD-1 blockade in classical Hodgkin lymphoma. Method: immunoSEQ multiplex PCR; TCRdb's copy keeps in-frame clones and lacks some. This sample has some 13,000 clones, with 82% found just once. Following autologous stem cell transplantation, relapse occurred in every patient, and exposure to brentuximab vedotin varied. This specimen was peripheral blood mononuclear cells (PBMCs), taken at baseline. The receptors come from a human donor with classical Hodgkin lymphoma.

This sequence joins TRBV28 and TRBJ1-2; D unclear. CDR1 is MDHEN, CDR2 SYDVKM, per germline. The CDR3 has 15 amino acids. The V end was cut by 4 bases, the J end by 1 base, with 13 bases between. The CDR3 region is CASSSLPEGNYGYTF. CDR3 nucleotide sequence: TGTGCCAGCAGTTCCCTTCCAGAGGGTAACTATGGCTACACCTTC.

The chain links TRBV6-1 to TRBJ2-3; D might be TRBD2 (7 bases). The CDR3 sequence is 14 residues long. Germline V CDR1 and CDR2: MNHNS, SASEGT. Trimming took 4 bases from V and 4 from J, leaving 12 bases between them. Written as DNA, the CDR3 is TGTGCCAGCAGTGTTGTGGGGGGGCCAGATACGCAGTATTTT. It specifies CASSVVGGPDTQYF.

A note on this clone: Other DNA sequences within the sample encode an identical CDR3. The chain is built from TRBV30 and TRBJ1-1; D gene uncertain. This CDR3 spans 14 amino acids. The germline V gene encodes CDR1 GTSNPN and CDR2 SVGIG (reference sequence). V lost 0 bases and J 1 base, leaving 9 bases between the germline ends. The DNA of the CDR3 is TGTGCCTGGAGTGTCGGTATTCAGAACACTGAAGCTTTCTTT. Protein product: CAWSVGIQNTEAFF.

The CDR3 region is CASPAGRATLGRSYTF. CDR3 DNA: TGTGCCAGCCCAGCAGGCAGGGCTACGCTAGGTCGGAGCTACACCTTC. V is TRBV21-1 and J is TRBJ1-2; the table's D gene call, TRBD1, was not cross checked with the DNA. TRBV21-1 is tagged as a pseudogene. The CDR3 has 16 amino acids.

This chain uses TRBV7-2 with TRBJ1-3; possible D gene TRBD1, 5 bases. The CDR3 length is 13 residues. Germline V lookup: CDR1 SGHTA, CDR2 FQGNSA. V lost 4 bases and J lost 7, with 11 bases in between. CDR3 residues: CASSSIRQNTIYF. In nucleotides, the CDR3 is TGTGCCAGCAGCTCGATTCGACAGAACACCATATATTTT. The variable domain in full, completed from reference TRBV7-2 and TRBJ1-3, reads GAGVSQSPSNKVTEKGKDVELRCDPISGHTALYWYRQSLGQGLEFLIYFQGNSAPDKSGLPSDRFSAERTGGSVSTLTIQRTQQEDSAVYLCASSSIRQNTIYFGEGSWLTVV.

The rearrangement links TRBV2 to TRBJ1-1; D unresolved. V lost 8 bases and J lost 5, with 12 bases in between. The CDR3 has 12 amino acids. Per germline, CDR1 SNHLY and CDR2 FYNNEI. CDR3 residues: CASAWTGTEAFF. The CDR3 DNA reads TGTGCCAGCGCGTGGACGGGGACTGAAGCTTTCTTT.

As regards this clone: Other DNA sequences of this sample code for an identical CDR3. The chain recombines TRBV6-5 with TRBJ2-5; TRBD1 aligns across 8 bases. The length of the CDR3 is 13 residues. V dropped 6 bases and J dropped 2; count of bases not matched to a gene: 2. Per germline, CDR1 MNHEY and CDR2 SVGAGI. The CDR3 loop reads CASSRDRQETQYF. DNA of the CDR3: TGTGCCAGCAGCCGGGACAGGCAAGAGACCCAGTACTTC.

The J gene is TRBJ2-1, the V gene TRBV27; TRBD2 agrees at 8 bases. Looked up from germline, CDR1 is MNHEY and CDR2 is SMNVEV (reference sequence). V shed 4 bases, J shed 11 bases, and the junction held 4 bases outside the gene matches. The CDR3 is 12 residues long. The CDR3 is CASSSGTSQQFF. The DNA for the CDR3 is TGTGCCAGCAGTTCAGGGACTAGTCAGCAGTTCTTC.

The chain links TRBV18 to TRBJ1-4, with no clear D. Per germline, CDR1 KGHSH and CDR2 LQKENI. V was cut by 5 bases and J by 7 bases, with 20 bases left in between. The CDR3 loop spans 16 amino acids. The CDR3 reads CASSERIRGTAEKLFF. In nucleotides, the CDR3 is TGTGCCAGCTCAGAACGAATCCGGGGAACCGCTGAAAAACTGTTTTTT.

V gene TRBV27 combines with J gene TRBJ2-7; possibly TRBD1 for D (6 bases). The germline CDR1 and CDR2 sequences are MNHEY and SMNVEV (reference sequence). The CDR3 runs to 15 residues. V lost 3 bases, J lost 2 bases, and 14 bases lay in between. For the CDR3, the DNA is TGTGCCAGCAGTTTTATGGCGACAGGCGCCTACGAGCAGTACTTC. Residues: CASSFMATGAYEQYF.

With respect to this clone: The junction departs from the called germline gene at one end, perhaps through a read error. The chain employs TRBV29-1 and TRBJ1-2; possibly TRBD1 for D (6 bases). Germline-derived CDR1 and CDR2 are SQVTM and ANQGSEA. This CDR3 has 10 residues. CDR3 sequence (DNA): TGCAGCGTCGGGACATCCTACCCCCTCTTC. Its protein product is CSVGTSYPLF.

The chain couples TRBV6-1 to TRBJ1-2, with TRBD1 matching over 7 bases. With V trimmed by 5 bases and J by 1 base, 4 bases remained unmatched. Germline V gene data show CDR1 as MNHNS and CDR2 as SASEGT. The CDR3 length is 14 residues. CDR3 loop: CASSPGQNNYGYTF. CDR3 DNA sequence: TGTGCCAGCAGTCCGGGACAGAATAACTATGGCTACACCTTC.

The chain uses TRBV5-4 and TRBJ1-2; tentatively, D is TRBD1 (6 bases). Trimming pared 1 base from V and 4 bases from J, leaving 11 bases between. Germline CDR1 SGHNT, CDR2 YYREEE (reference sequence). The CDR3 length is 14 residues. DNA of the CDR3: TGTGCCAGCAGCTTGACAGGGATTGGCTATGGCTACACCTTC. It specifies CASSLTGIGYGYTF.

J is TRBJ2-1 and V is TRBV21-1; the D call in the table, TRBD1, was not verified against the DNA. TRBV21-1 is a documented pseudogene. The CDR3 runs 16 residues. The CDR3 region is CASPRSWDRLYNEQFF. The CDR3 DNA sequence: TGTGCCAGCCCCAGATCTTGGGACAGGCTCTACAATGAGCAGTTCTTC.

The rearrangement uses TRBV12-5 and TRBJ2-1, with a weak D call TRBD2 (5 bases). This CDR3 is built from 13 residues. Germline lookup yields CDR1 LGHNT and CDR2 FRNRAP. Between the trimmed V and J ends, which lost 7 bases and 3 bases, there was a span of 10 bases. The CDR3 DNA follows: TGTGCTAGTGCCCAAGAGGGCTACAATGAGCAGTTCTTC. The encoded protein is CASAQEGYNEQFF.

The CDR3 DNA is TGTGCCAGCAGCCAATCCCCCTCCGGGGAGCAGTTCTTC. Protein product: CASSQSPSGEQFF. The rearrangement joins TRBV27 to TRBJ2-1; D gene unclear. The CDR3 runs to 13 residues. Germline loops: CDR1 MNHEY, CDR2 SMNVEV (reference sequence). Deletions cut 6 bases from V and 10 bases from J, with 16 bases between.